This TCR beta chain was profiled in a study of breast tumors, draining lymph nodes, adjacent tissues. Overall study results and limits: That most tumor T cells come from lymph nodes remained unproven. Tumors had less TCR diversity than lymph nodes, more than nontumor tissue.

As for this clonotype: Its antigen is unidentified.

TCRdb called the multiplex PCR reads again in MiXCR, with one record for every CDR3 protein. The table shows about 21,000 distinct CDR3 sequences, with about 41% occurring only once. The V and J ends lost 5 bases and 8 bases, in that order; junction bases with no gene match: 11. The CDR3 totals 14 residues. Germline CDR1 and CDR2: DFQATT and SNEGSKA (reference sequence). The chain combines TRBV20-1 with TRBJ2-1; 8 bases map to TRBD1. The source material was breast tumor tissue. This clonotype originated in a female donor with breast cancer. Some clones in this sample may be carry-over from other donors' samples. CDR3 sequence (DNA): TGCAGTGCTCCGGACAGGGAGGTTAGGTATGAGCAGTTCTTC. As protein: CSAPDREVRYEQFF.